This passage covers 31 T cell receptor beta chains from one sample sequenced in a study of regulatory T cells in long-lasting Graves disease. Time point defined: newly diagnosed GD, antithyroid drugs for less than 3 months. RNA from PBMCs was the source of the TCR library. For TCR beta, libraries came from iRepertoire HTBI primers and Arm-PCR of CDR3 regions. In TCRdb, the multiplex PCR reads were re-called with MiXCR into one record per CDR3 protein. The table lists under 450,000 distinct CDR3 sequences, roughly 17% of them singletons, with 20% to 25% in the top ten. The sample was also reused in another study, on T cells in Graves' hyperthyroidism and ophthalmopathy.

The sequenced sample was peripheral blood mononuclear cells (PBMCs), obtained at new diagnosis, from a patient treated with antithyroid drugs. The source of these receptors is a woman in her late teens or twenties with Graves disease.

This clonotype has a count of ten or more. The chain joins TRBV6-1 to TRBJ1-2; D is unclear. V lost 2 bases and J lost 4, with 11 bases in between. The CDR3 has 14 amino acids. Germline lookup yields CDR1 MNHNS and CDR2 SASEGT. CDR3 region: CASSEIGSTYGYTF. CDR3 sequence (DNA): TGTGCCAGCAGTGAAATAGGGAGTACCTATGGCTACACCTTC.

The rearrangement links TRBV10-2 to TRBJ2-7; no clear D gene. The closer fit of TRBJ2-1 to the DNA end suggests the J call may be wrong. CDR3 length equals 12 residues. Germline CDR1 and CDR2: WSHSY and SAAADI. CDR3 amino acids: CATEAQYNEQFF. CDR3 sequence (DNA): TGCGCCACCGAGGCACAATACAATGAGCAGTTCTTC.

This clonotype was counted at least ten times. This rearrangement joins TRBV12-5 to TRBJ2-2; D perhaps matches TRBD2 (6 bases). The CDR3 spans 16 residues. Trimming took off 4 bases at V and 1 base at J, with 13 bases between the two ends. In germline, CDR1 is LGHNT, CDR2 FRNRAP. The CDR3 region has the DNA TGTGCTAGTGGTTCCCTCGACGGGAGGAACACCGGGGAGCTGTTTTTT. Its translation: CASGSLDGRNTGELFF.

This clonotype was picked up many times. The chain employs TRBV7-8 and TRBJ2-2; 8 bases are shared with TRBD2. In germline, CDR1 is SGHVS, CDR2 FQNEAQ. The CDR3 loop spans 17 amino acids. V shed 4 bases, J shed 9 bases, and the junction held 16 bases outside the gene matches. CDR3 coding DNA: TGTGCCAGCAGCTACCGGGGTAGCGGGACCCTCTCCAGGGAGCTGTTTTTT. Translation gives CASSYRGSGTLSRELFF.

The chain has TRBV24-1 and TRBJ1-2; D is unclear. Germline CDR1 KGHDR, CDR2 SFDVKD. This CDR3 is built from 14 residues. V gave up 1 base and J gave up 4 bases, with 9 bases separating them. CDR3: CATSDFSVSYGYTF. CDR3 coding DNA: TGTGCCACCAGTGATTTTTCAGTGAGCTATGGCTACACCTTC.

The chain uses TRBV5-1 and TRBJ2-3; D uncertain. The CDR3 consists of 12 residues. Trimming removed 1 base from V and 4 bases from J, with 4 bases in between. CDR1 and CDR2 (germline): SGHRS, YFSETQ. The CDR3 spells CASSLTPDTQYF. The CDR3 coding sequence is TGCGCCAGCAGCTTGACCCCAGATACGCAGTATTTT.

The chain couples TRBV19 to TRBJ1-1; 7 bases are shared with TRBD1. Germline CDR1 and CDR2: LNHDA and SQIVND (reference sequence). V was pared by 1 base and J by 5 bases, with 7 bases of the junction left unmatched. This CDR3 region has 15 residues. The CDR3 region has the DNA TGTGCCAGTAGTATAGCGACAGGGATCAGGACTGAAGCTTTCTTT. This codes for CASSIATGIRTEAFF.

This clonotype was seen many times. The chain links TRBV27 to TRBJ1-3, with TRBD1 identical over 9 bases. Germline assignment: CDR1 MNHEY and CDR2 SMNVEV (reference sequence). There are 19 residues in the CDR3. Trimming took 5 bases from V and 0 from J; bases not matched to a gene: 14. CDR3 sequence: CASSRKGQGPRSSGNTIYF. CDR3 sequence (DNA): TGTGCCAGCAGTCGAAAGGGACAGGGACCTCGCAGCTCTGGAAACACCATATATTTT.

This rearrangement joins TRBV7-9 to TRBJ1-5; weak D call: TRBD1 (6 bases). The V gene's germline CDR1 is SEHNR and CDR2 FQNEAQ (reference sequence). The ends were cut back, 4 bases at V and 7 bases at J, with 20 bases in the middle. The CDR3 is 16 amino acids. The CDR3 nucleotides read TGTGCCAGCAGCTCCTCAACGGGGCTCAGGGGACAGCCCCAGCATTTT. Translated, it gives CASSSSTGLRGQPQHF.

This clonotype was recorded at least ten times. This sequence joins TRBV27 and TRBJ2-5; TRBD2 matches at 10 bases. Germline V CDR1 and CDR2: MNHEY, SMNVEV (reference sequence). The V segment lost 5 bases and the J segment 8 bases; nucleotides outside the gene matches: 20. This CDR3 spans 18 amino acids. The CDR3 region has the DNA TGTGCCAGCAGTCCATCGGGACTAGCGCGGCCGCAGGTCGGAACCCAGTACTTC. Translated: CASSPSGLARPQVGTQYF.

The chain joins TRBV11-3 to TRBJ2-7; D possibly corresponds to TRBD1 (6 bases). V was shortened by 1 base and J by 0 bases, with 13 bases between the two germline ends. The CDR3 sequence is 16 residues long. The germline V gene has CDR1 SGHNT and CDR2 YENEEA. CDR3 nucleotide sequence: TGTGCCAGCAGCTTAGGAGGGGGTGACATCTCCTACGAGCAGTACTTC. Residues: CASSLGGGDISYEQYF.

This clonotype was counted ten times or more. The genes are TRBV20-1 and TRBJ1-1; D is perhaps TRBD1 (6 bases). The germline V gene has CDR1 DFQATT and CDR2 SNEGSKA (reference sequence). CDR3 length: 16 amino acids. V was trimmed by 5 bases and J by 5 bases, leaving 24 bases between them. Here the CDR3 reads CSAGMALGALGTEAFF. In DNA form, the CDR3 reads TGCAGTGCTGGAATGGCCTTGGGGGCCCTCGGGACTGAAGCTTTCTTT.

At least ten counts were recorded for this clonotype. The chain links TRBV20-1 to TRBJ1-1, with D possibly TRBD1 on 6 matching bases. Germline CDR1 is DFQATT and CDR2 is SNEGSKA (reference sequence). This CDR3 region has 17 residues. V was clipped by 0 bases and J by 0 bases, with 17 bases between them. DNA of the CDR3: TGCAGTGCTAGAGATCAGGTGACAGGCGGGGTGAACACTGAAGCTTTCTTT. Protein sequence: CSARDQVTGGVNTEAFF.

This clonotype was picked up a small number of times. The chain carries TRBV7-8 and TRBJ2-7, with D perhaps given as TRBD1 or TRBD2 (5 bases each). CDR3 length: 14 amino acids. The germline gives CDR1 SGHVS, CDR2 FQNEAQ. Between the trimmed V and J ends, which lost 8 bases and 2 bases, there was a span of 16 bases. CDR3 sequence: CASWGGDRPYEQYF. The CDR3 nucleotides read TGTGCCAGCTGGGGTGGGGACCGTCCCTACGAGCAGTACTTC.

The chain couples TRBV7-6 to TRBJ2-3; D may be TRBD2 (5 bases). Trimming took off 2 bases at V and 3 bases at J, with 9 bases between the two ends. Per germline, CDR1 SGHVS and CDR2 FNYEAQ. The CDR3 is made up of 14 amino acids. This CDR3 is CASSLLARTDTQYF. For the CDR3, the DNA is TGTGCCAGCAGCTTATTAGCGAGGACAGATACGCAGTATTTT.

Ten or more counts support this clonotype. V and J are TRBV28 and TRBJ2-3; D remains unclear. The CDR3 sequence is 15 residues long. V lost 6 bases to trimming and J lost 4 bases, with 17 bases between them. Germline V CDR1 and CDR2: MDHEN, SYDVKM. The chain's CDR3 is CASSLSQETPDTQYF. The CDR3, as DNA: TGTGCCAGCAGCCTTAGCCAAGAAACCCCAGATACGCAGTATTTT. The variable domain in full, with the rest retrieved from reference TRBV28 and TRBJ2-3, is DVKVTQSSRYLVKRTGEKVFLECVQDMDHENMFWYRQDPGLGLRLIYFSYDVKMKEKGDIPEGYSVSREKKERFSLILESASTNQTSMYLCASSLSQETPDTQYFGPGTRLTVL.

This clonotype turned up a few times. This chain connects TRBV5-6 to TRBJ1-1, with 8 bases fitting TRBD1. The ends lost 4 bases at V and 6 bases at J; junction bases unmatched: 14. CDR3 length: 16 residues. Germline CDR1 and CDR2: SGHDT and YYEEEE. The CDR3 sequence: CASSPDRGRTGAEAFF. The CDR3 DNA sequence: TGTGCCAGCAGCCCAGACAGGGGTCGTACCGGTGCTGAAGCTTTCTTT. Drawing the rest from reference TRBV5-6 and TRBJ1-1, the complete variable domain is DAGVTQSPTHLIKTRGQQVTLRCSPKSGHDTVSWYQQALGQGPQFIFQYYEEEERQRGNFPDRFSGHQFPNYSSELNVNALLLGDSALYLCASSPDRGRTGAEAFFGQGTRLTVV.

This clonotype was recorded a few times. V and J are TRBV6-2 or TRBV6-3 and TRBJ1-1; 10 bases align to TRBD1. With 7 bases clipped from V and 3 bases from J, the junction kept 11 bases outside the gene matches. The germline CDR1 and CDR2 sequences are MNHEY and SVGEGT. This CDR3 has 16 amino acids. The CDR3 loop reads CASTRDRGRGDTEAFF. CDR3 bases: TGTGCCAGCACCCGGGACAGGGGTCGAGGAGACACTGAAGCTTTCTTT.

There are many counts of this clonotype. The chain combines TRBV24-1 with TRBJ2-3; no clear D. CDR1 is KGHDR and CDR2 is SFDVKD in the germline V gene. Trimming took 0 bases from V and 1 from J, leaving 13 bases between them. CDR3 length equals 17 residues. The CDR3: CATSDLKGSDGTDTQYF. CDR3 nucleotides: TGTGCCACCAGTGATTTGAAAGGGTCGGACGGCACAGATACGCAGTATTTT.

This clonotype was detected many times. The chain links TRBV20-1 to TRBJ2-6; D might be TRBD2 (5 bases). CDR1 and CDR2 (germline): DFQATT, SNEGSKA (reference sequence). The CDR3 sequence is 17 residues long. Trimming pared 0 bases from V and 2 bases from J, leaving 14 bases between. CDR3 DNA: TGCAGTGCTAGAGATTTCCTAGCCAAGACTGGGGCCAACGTCCTGACTTTC. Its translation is CSARDFLAKTGANVLTF.

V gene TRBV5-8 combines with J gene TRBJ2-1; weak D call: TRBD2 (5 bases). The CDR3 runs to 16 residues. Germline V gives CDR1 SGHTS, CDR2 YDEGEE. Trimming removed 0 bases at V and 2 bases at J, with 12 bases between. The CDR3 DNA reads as TGTGCCAGCAGCTTGGGATCCGGGGTCACCTACAATGAGCAGTTCTTC. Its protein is CASSLGSGVTYNEQFF.

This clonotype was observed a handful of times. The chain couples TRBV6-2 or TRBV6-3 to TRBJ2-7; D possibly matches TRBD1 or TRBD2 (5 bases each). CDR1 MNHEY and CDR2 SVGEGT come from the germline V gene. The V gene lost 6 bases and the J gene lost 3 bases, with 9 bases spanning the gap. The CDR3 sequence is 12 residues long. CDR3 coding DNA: TGTGCCAGCAGCTGGGACCTCTACGAGCAGTACTTC. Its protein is CASSWDLYEQYF.

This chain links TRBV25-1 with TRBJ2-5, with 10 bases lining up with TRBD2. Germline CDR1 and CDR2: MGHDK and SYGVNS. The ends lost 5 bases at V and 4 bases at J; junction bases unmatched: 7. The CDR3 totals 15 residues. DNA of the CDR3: TGTGCCAGCAGTCCACAGCGGGGGGGCTTAGAGACCCAGTACTTC. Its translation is CASSPQRGGLETQYF.

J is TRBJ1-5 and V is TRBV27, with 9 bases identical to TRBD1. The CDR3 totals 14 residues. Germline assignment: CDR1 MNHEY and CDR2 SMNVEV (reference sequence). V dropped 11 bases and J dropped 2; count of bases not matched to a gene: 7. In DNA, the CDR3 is TGTGCCGGTCACAGGGGGCCGGGCAATCAGCCCCAGCATTTT. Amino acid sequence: CAGHRGPGNQPQHF.

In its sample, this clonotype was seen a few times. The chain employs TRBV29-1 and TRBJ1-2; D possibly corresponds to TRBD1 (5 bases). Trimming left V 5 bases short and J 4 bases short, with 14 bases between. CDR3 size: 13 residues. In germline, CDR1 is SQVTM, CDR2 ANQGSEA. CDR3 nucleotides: TGCAGCGTTTTGAACCGGGGGAGCTATGGCTACACCTTC. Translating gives CSVLNRGSYGYTF.

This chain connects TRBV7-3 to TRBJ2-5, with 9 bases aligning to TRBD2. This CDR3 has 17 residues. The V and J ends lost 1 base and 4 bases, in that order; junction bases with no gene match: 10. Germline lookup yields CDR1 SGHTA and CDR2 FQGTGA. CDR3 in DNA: TGTGCCAGCAGCTTAAGGGGCATGGGACTAGCAGGAGAGACCCAGTACTTC. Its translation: CASSLRGMGLAGETQYF.

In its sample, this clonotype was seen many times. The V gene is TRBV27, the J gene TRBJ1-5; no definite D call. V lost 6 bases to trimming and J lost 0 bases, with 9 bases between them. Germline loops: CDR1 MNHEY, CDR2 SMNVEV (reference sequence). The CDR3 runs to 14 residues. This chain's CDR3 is CASSLVGSNQPQHF. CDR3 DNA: TGTGCCAGCAGCTTAGTGGGTAGCAATCAGCCCCAGCATTTT.

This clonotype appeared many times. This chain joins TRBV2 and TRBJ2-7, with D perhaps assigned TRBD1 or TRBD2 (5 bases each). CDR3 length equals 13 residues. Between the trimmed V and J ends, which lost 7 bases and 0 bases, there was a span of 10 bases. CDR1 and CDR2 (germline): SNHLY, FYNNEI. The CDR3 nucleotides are TGTGCCAGCATGGGGGTCCTCTCCTACGAGCAGTACTTC. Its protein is CASMGVLSYEQYF.

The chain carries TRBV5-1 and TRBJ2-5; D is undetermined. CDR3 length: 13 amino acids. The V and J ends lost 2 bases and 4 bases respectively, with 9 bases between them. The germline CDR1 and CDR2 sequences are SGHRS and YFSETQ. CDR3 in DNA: TGCGCCAGCAGCTTAAACCCCCGAGAGACCCAGTACTTC. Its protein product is CASSLNPRETQYF.

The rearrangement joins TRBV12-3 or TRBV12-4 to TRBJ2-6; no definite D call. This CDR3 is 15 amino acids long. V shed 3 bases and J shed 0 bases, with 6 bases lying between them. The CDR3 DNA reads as TGTGCCAGCAGTTTGAAACCCTCTGGGGCCAACGTCCTGACTTTC. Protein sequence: CASSLKPSGANVLTF.

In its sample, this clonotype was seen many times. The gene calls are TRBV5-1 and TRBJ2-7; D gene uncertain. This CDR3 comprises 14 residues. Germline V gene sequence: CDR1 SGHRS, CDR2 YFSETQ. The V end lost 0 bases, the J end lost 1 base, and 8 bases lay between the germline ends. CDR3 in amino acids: CASSLAVTSYEQYF. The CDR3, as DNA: TGCGCCAGCAGCTTGGCAGTGACTTCCTACGAGCAGTACTTC.